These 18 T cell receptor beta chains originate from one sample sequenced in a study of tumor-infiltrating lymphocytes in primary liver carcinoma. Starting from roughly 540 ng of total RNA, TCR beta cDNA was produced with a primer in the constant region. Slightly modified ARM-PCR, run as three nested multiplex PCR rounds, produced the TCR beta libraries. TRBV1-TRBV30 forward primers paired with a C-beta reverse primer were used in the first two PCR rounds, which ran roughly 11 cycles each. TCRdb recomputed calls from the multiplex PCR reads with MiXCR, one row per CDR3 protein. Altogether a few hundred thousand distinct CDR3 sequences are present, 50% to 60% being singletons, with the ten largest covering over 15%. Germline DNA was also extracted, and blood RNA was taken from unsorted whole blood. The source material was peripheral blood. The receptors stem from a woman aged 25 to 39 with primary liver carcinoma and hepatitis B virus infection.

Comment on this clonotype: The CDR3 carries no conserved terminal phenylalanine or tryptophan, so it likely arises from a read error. The DNA for the CDR3 is TGTGCCAGCAACAAAGAAGGAACCCAGTACCTC. Amino acid sequence: CASNKEGTQYL. V and J are TRBV13 and TRBJ2-5; D is uncertain. Germline CDR1 reads PRHDT; CDR2 reads FYEKMQ (reference sequence). CDR3 length equals 11 residues. Trimming took off 7 bases at V and 8 bases at J, with 11 bases between the two ends.

CDR3 loop: CASSPGGLAGDVHNQYF. For the CDR3, the DNA is TGTGCCAGCAGCCCCGGGGGGCTAGCGGGAGACGTTCATAACCAGTACTTC. The chain has TRBV28 and TRBJ2-5, with 10 positions matching TRBD2. With 6 bases clipped from V and 10 bases from J, the junction kept 20 bases outside the gene matches. CDR3 size: 17 residues. Germline values: CDR1 MDHEN, CDR2 SYDVKM.

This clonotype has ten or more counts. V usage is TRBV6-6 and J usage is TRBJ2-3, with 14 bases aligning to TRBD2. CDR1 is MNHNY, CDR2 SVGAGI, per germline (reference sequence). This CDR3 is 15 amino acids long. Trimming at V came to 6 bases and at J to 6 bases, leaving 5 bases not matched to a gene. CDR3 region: CASSGTSGRLDTQYF. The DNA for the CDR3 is TGTGCCAGCAGCGGGACTAGCGGGAGATTGGATACGCAGTATTTT.

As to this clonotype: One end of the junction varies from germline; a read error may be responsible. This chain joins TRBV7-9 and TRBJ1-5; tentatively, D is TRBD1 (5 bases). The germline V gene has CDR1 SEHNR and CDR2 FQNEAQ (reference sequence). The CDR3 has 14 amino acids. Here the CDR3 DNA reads TGTGGCAGCAGCTATCCAGGGAGGAATCAGCCCCAGCATTTT. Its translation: CGSSYPGRNQPQHF.

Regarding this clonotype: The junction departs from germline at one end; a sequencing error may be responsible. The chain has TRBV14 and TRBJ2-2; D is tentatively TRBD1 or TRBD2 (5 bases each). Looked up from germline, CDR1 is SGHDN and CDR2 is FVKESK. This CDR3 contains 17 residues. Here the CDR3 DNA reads TGTGCCAGCAGCCAAGATCTTAGGGCGACTTCCACCGGGGACCTGTTTTTT. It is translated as CASSQDLRATSTGDLFF.

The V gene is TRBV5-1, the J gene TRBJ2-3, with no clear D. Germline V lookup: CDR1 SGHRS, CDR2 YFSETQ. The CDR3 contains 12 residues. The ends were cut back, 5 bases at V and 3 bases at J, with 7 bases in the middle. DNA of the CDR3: TGCGCCAGCAGACTTCTAACAGATACGCAGTATTTT. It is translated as CASRLLTDTQYF.

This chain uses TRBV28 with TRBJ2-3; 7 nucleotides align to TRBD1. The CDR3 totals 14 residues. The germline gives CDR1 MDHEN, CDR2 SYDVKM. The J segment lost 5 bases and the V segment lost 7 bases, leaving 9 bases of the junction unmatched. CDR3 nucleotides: TGTGCCAGCACAACGACAGGGTATAAAGATACGCAGTATTTT. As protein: CASTTTGYKDTQYF.

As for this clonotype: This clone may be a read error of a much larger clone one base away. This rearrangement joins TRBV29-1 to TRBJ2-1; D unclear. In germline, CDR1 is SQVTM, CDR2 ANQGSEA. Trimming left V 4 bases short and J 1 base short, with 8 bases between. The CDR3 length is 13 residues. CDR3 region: CSVVDSSYNEQFF. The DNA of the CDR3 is TGCAGCGTTGTCGATTCATCCTACAATGAGCAGTTCTTC.

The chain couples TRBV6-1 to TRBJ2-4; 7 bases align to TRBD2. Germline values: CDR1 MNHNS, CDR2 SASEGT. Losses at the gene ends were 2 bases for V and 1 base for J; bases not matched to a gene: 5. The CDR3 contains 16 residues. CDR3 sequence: CASSEQGGWAKNIQYF. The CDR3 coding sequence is TGTGCCAGCAGTGAACAGGGAGGGTGGGCCAAAAACATTCAGTACTTC.

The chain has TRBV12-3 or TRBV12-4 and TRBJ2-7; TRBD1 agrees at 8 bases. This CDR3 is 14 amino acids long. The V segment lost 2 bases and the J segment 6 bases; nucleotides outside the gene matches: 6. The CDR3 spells CASSLMQGAVEQYF. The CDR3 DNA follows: TGTGCCAGCAGTTTAATGCAGGGGGCTGTCGAGCAGTACTTC.

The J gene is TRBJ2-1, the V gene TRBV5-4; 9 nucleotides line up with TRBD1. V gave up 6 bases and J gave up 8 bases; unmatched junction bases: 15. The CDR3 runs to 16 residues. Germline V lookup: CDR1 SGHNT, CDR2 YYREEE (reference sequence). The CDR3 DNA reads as TGTGCCAGCACCCAGCGCGGGGGACAGGGTGCAGATGAGCAGTTCTTC. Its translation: CASTQRGGQGADEQFF.

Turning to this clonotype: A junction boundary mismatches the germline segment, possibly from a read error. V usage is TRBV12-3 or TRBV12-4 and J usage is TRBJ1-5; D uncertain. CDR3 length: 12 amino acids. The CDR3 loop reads CAGSSSNQPQHF. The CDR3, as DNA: TGTGCCGGCAGTTCAAGCAATCAGCCCCAGCATTTT.

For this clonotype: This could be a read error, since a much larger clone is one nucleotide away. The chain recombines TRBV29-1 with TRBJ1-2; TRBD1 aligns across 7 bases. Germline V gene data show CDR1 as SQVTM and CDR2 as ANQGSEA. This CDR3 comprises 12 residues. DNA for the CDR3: TGCAGCGTTGCGAGGACAGGCGGGGGCTACGCCTTC. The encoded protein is CSVARTGGGYAF.

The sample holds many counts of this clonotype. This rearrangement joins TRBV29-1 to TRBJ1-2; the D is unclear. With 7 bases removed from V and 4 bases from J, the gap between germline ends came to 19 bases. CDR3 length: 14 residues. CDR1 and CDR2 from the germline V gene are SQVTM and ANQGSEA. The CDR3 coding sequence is TGCAGCGCCGAAACCCTCGGACGGTTCTATGGCTACACCTTC. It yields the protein CSAETLGRFYGYTF.

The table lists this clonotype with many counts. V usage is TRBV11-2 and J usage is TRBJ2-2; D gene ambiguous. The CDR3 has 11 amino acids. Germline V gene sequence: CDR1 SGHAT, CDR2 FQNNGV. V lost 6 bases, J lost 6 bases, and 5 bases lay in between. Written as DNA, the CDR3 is TGTGCCAGCAGTCAACCCGGGGAGCTGTTTTTT. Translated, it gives CASSQPGELFF.

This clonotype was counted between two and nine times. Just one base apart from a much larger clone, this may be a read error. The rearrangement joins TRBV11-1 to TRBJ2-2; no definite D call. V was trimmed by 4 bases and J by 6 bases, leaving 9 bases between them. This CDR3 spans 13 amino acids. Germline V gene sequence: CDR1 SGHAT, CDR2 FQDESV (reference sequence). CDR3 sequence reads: CASSSWDSGELFF. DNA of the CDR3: TGTGCCAGCAGCTCTTGGGATTCCGGGGAGCTGTTTTTT.

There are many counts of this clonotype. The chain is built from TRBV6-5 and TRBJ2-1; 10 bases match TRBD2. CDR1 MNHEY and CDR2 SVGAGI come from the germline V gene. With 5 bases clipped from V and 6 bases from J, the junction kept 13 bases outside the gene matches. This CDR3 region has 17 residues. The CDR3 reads CASSTLSGGLAANEQFF. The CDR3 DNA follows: TGTGCCAGCAGTACCCTTTCCGGCGGACTAGCGGCCAATGAGCAGTTCTTC.

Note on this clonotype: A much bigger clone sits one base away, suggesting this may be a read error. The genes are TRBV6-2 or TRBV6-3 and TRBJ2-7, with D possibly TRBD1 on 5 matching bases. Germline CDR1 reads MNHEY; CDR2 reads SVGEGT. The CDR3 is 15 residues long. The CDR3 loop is CVSSSRPGKSYEQYF. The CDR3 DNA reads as TGTGTCAGCAGCTCCAGGCCAGGGAAGTCCTACGAGCAGTACTTC.